This TCR beta chain was sequenced for a study of T cell changes during pregnancy in multiple sclerosis. Germline CDR1 reads SGHRS; CDR2 reads YFSETQ. The ends were cut back, 3 bases at V and 10 bases at J, with 11 bases in the middle. The CDR3 is 12 amino acids. A single count supports this clone. Sequenced by immunoSEQ multiplex PCR; TCRdb stores in-frame clones only, minus some. The sample has 80,000 to 130,000 clones; around 94% are singletons. This receptor was obtained from a female donor with multiple sclerosis, enrolled in a pregnancy study. The chain recombines TRBV5-1 with TRBJ2-1; D might be TRBD1 (6 bases). This specimen consisted of peripheral blood, obtained in the second trimester of pregnancy. The CDR3 DNA reads TGCGCCAGCAGCTCCCCGGGACACGAGCAGTTCTTC. Amino acid sequence: CASSSPGHEQFF.